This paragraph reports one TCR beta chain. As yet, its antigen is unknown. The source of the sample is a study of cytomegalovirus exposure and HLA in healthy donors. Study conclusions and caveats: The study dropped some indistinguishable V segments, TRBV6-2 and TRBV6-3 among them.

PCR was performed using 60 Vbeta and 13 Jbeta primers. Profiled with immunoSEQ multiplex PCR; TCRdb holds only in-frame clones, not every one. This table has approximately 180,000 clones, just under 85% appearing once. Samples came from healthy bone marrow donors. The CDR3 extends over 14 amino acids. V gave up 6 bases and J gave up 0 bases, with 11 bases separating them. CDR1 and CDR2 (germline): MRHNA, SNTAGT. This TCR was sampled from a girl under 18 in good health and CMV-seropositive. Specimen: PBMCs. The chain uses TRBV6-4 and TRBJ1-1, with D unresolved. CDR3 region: CASRAGNMNTEAFF. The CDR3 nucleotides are TGTGCCAGCAGAGCGGGGAACATGAACACTGAAGCTTTCTTT.